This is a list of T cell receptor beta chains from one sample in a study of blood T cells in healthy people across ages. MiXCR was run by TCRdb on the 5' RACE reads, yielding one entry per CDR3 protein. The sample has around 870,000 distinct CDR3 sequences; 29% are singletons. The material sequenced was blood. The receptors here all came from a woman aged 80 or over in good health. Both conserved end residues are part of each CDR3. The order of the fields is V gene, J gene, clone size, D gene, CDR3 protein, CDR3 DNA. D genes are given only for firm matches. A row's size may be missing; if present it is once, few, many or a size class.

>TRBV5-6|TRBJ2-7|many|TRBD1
CASSSNWDRGHYEQYF
TGTGCCAGCAGCTCGAATTGGGACAGGGGTCATTACGAGCAGTACTTC
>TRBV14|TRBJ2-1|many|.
CASSPDSYPYNEQFF
TGTGCCAGCAGCCCGGACAGTTACCCTTACAATGAGCAGTTCTTC
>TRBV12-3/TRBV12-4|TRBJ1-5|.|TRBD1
CASSLAKGQGFYSNQPQHF
TGTGCCAGCAGTTTAGCCAAGGGACAGGGCTTTTATAGCAATCAGCCCCAGCATTTT
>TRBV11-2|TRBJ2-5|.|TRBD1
CASSPPGQGMRETQYF
TGTGCCAGCAGTCCACCGGGACAGGGGATGAGGGAGACCCAGTACTTC
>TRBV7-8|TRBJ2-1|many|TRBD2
CASSLWTSGTSYNEQFF
TGTGCCAGCAGCCTCTGGACTAGCGGGACCTCCTACAATGAGCAGTTCTTC
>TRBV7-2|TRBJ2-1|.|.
CASSQESRPESLQFF
TGTGCCAGCAGCCAAGAGTCGCGCCCGGAGTCCTTACAGTTCTTC
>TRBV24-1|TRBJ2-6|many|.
CATSDKGSGANVLTF
TGTGCCACCAGTGACAAGGGGAGCGGGGCCAACGTCCTGACTTTC
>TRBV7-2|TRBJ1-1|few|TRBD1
CASSPRPGQLNTEAFF
TGTGCCAGCAGCCCTCGACCGGGACAGTTGAACACTGAAGCTTTCTTT
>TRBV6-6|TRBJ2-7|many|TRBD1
CASSYGNRGSYEQYF
TGTGCCAGCAGTTACGGGAACAGGGGTTCCTACGAGCAGTACTTC
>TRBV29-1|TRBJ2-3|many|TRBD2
CSVDPSGGGTDTQYF
TGCAGCGTTGACCCTAGCGGGGGGGGCACAGATACGCAGTATTTT
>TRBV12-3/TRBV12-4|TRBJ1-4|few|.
CASSLRRDYEKLFF
TGTGCCAGCAGTCTGAGACGGGACTATGAAAAACTGTTTTTT
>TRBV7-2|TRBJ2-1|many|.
CASSLRGQGYNEQFF
TGTGCCAGCAGCCTCCGAGGGCAGGGCTACAATGAGCAGTTCTTC
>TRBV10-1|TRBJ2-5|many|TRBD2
CASSESHTSGDETQYF
TGCGCCAGCAGTGAGTCTCACACTAGCGGGGATGAGACCCAGTACTTC
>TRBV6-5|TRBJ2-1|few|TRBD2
CASSYPRPGLAGRILLDEQFF
TGTGCCAGCAGTTACCCCCGCCCGGGACTAGCGGGGAGAATCCTTTTGGATGAGCAGTTCTTC
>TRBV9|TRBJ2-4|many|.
CASSVERQSLAKNIQYF
TGTGCCAGCAGCGTAGAACGACAGAGCTTAGCCAAAAACATTCAGTACTTC
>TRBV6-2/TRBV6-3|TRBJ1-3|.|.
CASSTGTSLNTIYF
TGTGCCAGCAGCACAGGGACGTCGTTGAACACCATATATTTT
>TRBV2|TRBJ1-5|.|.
CASSEWLTSNQPQHF
TGTGCCAGCAGTGAGTGGCTTACTAGCAATCAGCCCCAGCATTTT
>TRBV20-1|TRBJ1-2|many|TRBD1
CSAPRDRGVNGYTF
TGCAGTGCCCCTCGGGACAGGGGGGTTAATGGCTACACCTTC
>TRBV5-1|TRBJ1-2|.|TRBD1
CASSTLQGADYGYTF
TGCGCCAGCAGCACCCTACAGGGGGCTGACTATGGCTACACCTTC
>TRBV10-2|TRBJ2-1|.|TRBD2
CASSEGLAGGQETQFF
TGCGCCAGCAGTGAAGGTCTAGCGGGGGGCCAAGAGACCCAGTTCTTC
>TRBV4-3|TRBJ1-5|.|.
CASSQDAQGGGQPQHF
TGCGCCAGCAGCCAAGACGCACAGGGAGGAGGTCAGCCCCAGCATTTT
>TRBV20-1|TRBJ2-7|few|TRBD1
CSARGTGDVEQYF
TGCAGTGCTAGAGGGACAGGGGATGTCGAGCAGTACTTC
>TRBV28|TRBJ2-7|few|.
CASNFRPIYEQYF
TGTGCCAGCAATTTCAGGCCCATCTACGAGCAGTACTTC
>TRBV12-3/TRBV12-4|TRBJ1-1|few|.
CASSLLQGTEAFF
TGTGCCAGCAGTTTGTTACAGGGAACTGAAGCTTTCTTT
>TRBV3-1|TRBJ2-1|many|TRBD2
CASRPVTSGGPNEQFF
TGTGCCAGCAGACCAGTTACTAGCGGGGGGCCGAATGAGCAGTTCTTC
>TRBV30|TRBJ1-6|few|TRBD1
CAWRDRGSSPLHF
TGTGCCTGGCGGGACAGGGGTAGTTCACCCCTCCACTTT
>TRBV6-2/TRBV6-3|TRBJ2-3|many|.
CASSNGGSLITDTQYF
TGTGCCAGCAGTAACGGTGGTAGCTTAATCACAGATACGCAGTATTTT
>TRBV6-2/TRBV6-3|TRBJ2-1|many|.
CASSSARRSSYNEQFF
TGTGCCAGCAGTTCGGCTAGGAGGAGCTCCTACAATGAGCAGTTCTTC
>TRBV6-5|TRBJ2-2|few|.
CASSMQQSPGTGELFF
TGTGCCAGCAGTATGCAACAGTCCCCAGGGACCGGGGAGCTGTTTTTT
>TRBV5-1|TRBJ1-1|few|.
CASSLVQGYTEAFF
TGCGCCAGCAGCTTGGTGCAGGGGTACACTGAAGCTTTCTTT
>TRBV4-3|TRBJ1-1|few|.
CASSQDLGRTEAFF
TGCGCCAGCAGCCAAGATCTAGGGCGGACTGAAGCTTTCTTT
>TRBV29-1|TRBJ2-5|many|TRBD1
CSVTSDTGAETQYF
TGCAGCGTCACCAGCGATACAGGGGCAGAGACCCAGTACTTC
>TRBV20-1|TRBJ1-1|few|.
CSAGRQLNTEAFF
TGCAGTGCTGGGCGCCAGCTGAACACTGAAGCTTTCTTT
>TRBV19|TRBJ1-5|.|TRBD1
CASSLHDRGGNQPQHF
TGTGCCAGTAGTCTCCATGACAGGGGAGGCAATCAGCCCCAGCATTTT
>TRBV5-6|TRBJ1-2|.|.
CASSLGPILGPEDHTF
TGTGCCAGCAGCTTGGGCCCAATTCTAGGACCCGAGGATCACACCTTC
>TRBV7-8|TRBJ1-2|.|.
CASSLALGLNYGYTF
TGTGCCAGCAGCTTAGCGCTTGGGCTCAACTATGGCTACACCTTC
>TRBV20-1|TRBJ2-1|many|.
CSARQLDEQFF
TGCAGTGCGCGACAGTTAGATGAGCAGTTCTTC
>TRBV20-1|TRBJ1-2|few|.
CSARPQVGLYGYTF
TGCAGTGCTAGGCCTCAGGTTGGCCTTTATGGCTACACCTTC
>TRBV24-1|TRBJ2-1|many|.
CATSDLRQSNEQFF
TGTGCCACCAGTGATTTGCGACAGAGCAATGAGCAGTTCTTC
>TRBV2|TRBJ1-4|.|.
CASSARGDNEKLFF
TGTGCCAGCAGTGCACGGGGAGATAATGAAAAACTGTTTTTT
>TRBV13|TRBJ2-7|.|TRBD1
CASAERLASNRGMSEQYF
TGTGCCAGCGCGGAACGGTTGGCGTCGAACAGGGGGATGAGCGAGCAGTACTTC
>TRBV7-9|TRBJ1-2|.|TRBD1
CASSLLETGGVGYTF
TGTGCCAGCAGCCTGCTAGAAACAGGGGGCGTCGGCTACACCTTC
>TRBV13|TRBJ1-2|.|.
CASSSGRINYGYTF
TGTGCCAGCAGCTCAGGACGGATCAACTATGGCTACACCTTC
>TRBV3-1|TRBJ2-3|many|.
CASSQEWQRGIQSDTQYF
TGTGCCAGCAGCCAAGAGTGGCAACGGGGCATCCAGTCGGATACGCAGTATTTT
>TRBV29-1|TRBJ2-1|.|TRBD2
CSALNPGLAGSGEQFF
TGCAGCGCACTAAATCCGGGACTAGCGGGATCCGGGGAGCAGTTCTTC